A selection of T cell receptor beta chains follows, all from one sample in a study of beta chain features in type 1 diabetes. Clones were sequenced by immunoSEQ multiplex PCR, and TCRdb holds only the in-frame ones, with some missing. The repertoire holds 330,000 or so clones, with about 20% as singletons. Specimen: naive CD4+ T cells from blood. The receptor set was obtained from a woman in her late teens or twenties in good health. The CDR3 runs from the conserved cysteine through the conserved F or W. D genes are given only for firm matches. The size field is filled for only some rows; it gives once, few, many or a size class.

-	TRBV11-2	few	TRBJ2-2	CASSIDPEAGELFF	TGTGCCAGCAGTATAGACCCGGAGGCCGGGGAGCTGTTTTTT
-	TRBV30	few	TRBJ1-2	CAWREERVYGYTF	TGTGCCTGGAGAGAAGAACGCGTCTATGGCTACACCTTC
TRBD2	TRBV5-1	few	TRBJ2-7	CASSLRAGVYEQYF	TGCGCCAGCAGCTTGAGAGCGGGAGTCTACGAGCAGTACTTC
TRBD1	TRBV29-1	-	TRBJ1-4	CSVGGDRGNEKLFF	TGCAGCGTTGGCGGAGACAGGGGTAATGAAAAACTGTTTTTT
TRBD1	TRBV15	-	TRBJ2-1	CATSRDLGDRGGDEQFF	TGTGCCACCAGCAGAGATTTGGGAGACAGGGGGGGGGATGAGCAGTTCTTC
TRBD2	TRBV29-1	few	TRBJ2-1	CSAPGLAAYNEQFF	TGCAGCGCGCCGGGACTAGCGGCGTACAATGAGCAGTTCTTC
-	TRBV2	few	TRBJ2-1	CASSGQNNEQFF	TGTGCCAGCAGTGGGCAGAACAATGAGCAGTTCTTC
TRBD2	TRBV9	few	TRBJ2-1	CASSVGGNGRYNEQFF	TGTGCCAGCAGCGTAGGCGGGAACGGGAGGTACAATGAGCAGTTCTTC
-	TRBV2	-	TRBJ2-3	CASSDSGLGDTQYF	TGTGCCAGCAGTGATTCAGGGCTCGGGGATACGCAGTATTTT
-	TRBV5-4	-	TRBJ1-1	CASSTEAGTNERAFF	TGTGCCAGCAGCACCGAAGCCGGGACAAATGAAAGAGCTTTCTTT
TRBD1	TRBV5-1	-	TRBJ1-1	CASSYTGDTEAFF	TGCGCCAGCAGCTACACAGGGGACACTGAAGCTTTCTTT
-	TRBV29-1	few	TRBJ1-4	CSVDAGGGKLFF	TGCAGCGTTGACGCCGGTGGGGGGAAACTGTTTTTT
-	TRBV30	-	TRBJ1-5	CAWAIQGNNQPQHF	TGTGCCTGGGCCATACAGGGAAATAATCAGCCCCAGCATTTT
-	TRBV28	-	TRBJ1-2	CASVNSGGYTF	TGTGCCAGCGTTAATTCGGGGGGCTACACCTTC
-	TRBV30	few	TRBJ1-6	CAWSLGLPPLHF	TGTGCCTGGAGTCTGGGCCTTCCACCCCTCCACTTT
TRBD1	TRBV5-1	few	TRBJ1-1	CASSFYRQGHTEAFF	TGCGCCAGCAGCTTCTATCGACAGGGACACACTGAAGCTTTCTTT
-	TRBV6-5	-	TRBJ1-2	CASSRVNYGYTF	TGTGCCAGTTCCAGGGTTAACTATGGCTACACCTTC
TRBD1	TRBV5-1	few	TRBJ2-5	CASSSGQGSKETQYF	TGCGCCAGCAGCTCGGGACAGGGAAGTAAAGAGACCCAGTACTTC
TRBD1	TRBV7-2	-	TRBJ1-2	CASSFLTGDYGYTF	TGTGCCAGCAGCTTCCTTACAGGGGACTATGGCTACACCTTC
TRBD1	TRBV9	few	TRBJ2-7	CASSVTGGNGGEQYF	TGTGCCAGCAGCGTAACAGGGGGAAATGGGGGCGAGCAGTACTTC
-	TRBV5-1	few	TRBJ2-7	CASSFREPAYEQYF	TGCGCCAGCAGCTTTCGGGAGCCGGCCTACGAGCAGTACTTC
TRBD2	TRBV9	-	TRBJ2-2	CASSVGAGLATGELFF	TGTGCCAGCAGCGTAGGTGCGGGACTAGCGACCGGGGAGCTGTTTTTT
TRBD2	TRBV4-1	-	TRBJ2-7	CASSAPGLADSYEQYF	TGCGCCAGCAGCGCTCCGGGACTAGCGGACTCCTACGAGCAGTACTTC
TRBD1	TRBV30	few	TRBJ1-2	CAWSEGQGGYGYTF	TGTGCCTGGAGTGAAGGACAGGGAGGCTATGGCTACACCTTC
-	TRBV9	few	TRBJ2-1	CASSVEEGRQFF	TGTGCCAGCAGCGTAGAGGAGGGCCGGCAGTTCTTC
-	TRBV23-1	-	TRBJ2-1	CASSQWRGSSYNEQFF	TGCGCCAGCAGTCAATGGAGGGGTAGCTCCTACAATGAGCAGTTCTTC
-	TRBV7-2	few	TRBJ2-5	CASSPRLVETQYF	TGTGCCAGCAGCCCCCGGTTGGTTGAGACCCAGTACTTC
TRBD2	TRBV4-1	few	TRBJ2-1	CASSRPTSGSKNEQFF	TGCGCCAGCAGCCGTCCGACTAGCGGGAGTAAAAATGAGCAGTTCTTC
-	TRBV5-1	few	TRBJ1-1	CASSLGHPLTEAFF	TGCGCCAGCAGCTTGGGACATCCCCTCACTGAAGCTTTCTTT
-	TRBV5-1	few	TRBJ2-7	CASSLDPPPGEQYF	TGCGCCAGCAGCTTAGATCCTCCTCCGGGAGAGCAGTACTTC
TRBD1	TRBV7-2	-	TRBJ1-1	CASRRGQRRMNTEAFF	TGTGCCAGCAGACGGGGACAGCGGAGAATGAACACTGAAGCTTTCTTT
TRBD2	TRBV15	few	TRBJ2-2	CATSRLAGGATGELFF	TGTGCCACCAGCAGACTAGCGGGGGGTGCTACCGGGGAGCTGTTTTTT
-	TRBV2	few	TRBJ2-5	CASSLLETQYF	TGTGCCAGCAGTCTACTAGAGACCCAGTACTTC
TRBD1	TRBV4-1	few	TRBJ2-7	CASSQVGQGSYEQYF	TGCGCCAGCAGCCAAGTGGGACAGGGATCCTACGAGCAGTACTTC
TRBD1	TRBV19	few	TRBJ1-2	CASGDRGLGYTF	TGTGCCAGTGGGGACAGGGGGCTTGGCTACACCTTC
TRBD1	TRBV30	-	TRBJ1-5	CAWGTGAQPQHF	TGTGCCTGGGGAACAGGGGCGCAGCCCCAGCATTTT
TRBD2	TRBV5-1	-	TRBJ2-1	CASSRRGDNEQFF	TGCGCCAGCAGCCGCCGGGGGGACAATGAGCAGTTCTTC
TRBD1	TRBV11-3	-	TRBJ2-7	CASSLDQGTGGERAYEQYF	TGTGCCAGCAGCTTAGATCAGGGGACAGGGGGCGAGAGGGCCTACGAGCAGTACTTC
-	TRBV4-1	few	TRBJ2-2	CASSQVGLPLPIGELFF	TGCGCCAGCAGCCAAGTCGGTCTGCCCCTACCGATCGGGGAGCTGTTTTTT
TRBD1	TRBV4-3	-	TRBJ2-3	CASSQDGSAGGADTQYF	TGCGCCAGCAGCCAAGATGGTAGCGCAGGGGGCGCAGATACGCAGTATTTT
-	TRBV21-1	few	TRBJ2-7	CASSNGEYF	TGTGCCAGCAGCAACGGAGAGTACTTC
TRBD1	TRBV30	few	TRBJ1-2	CALRDSNYGYTF	TGTGCCTTGAGGGACAGCAACTATGGCTACACCTTC
TRBD1	TRBV29-1	few	TRBJ1-1	CSVRNRGLTEAFF	TGCAGCGTTAGGAACAGGGGGCTCACTGAAGCTTTCTTT
-	TRBV7-9	-	TRBJ1-5	CASSPDSGSNQPQHF	TGTGCCAGCAGCCCGGACTCAGGCTCTAATCAGCCCCAGCATTTT
TRBD1	TRBV7-9	-	TRBJ1-1	CASSPQGTVGTEAFF	TGTGCCAGCAGCCCACAGGGGACGGTTGGCACTGAAGCTTTCTTT
TRBD2	TRBV30	-	TRBJ2-1	CAWSPARSGRWIEQFF	TGTGCCTGGAGTCCCGCGCGTAGCGGGAGATGGATTGAGCAGTTCTTC
-	TRBV7-8	-	TRBJ2-3	CASSFGVADTQYF	TGTGCCAGCAGCTTCGGGGTTGCAGATACGCAGTATTTT
TRBD1	TRBV7-6	-	TRBJ2-7	CASSRDRGPSSYEQYF	TGTGCCAGCAGCCGGGACAGGGGACCGAGCTCCTACGAGCAGTACTTC